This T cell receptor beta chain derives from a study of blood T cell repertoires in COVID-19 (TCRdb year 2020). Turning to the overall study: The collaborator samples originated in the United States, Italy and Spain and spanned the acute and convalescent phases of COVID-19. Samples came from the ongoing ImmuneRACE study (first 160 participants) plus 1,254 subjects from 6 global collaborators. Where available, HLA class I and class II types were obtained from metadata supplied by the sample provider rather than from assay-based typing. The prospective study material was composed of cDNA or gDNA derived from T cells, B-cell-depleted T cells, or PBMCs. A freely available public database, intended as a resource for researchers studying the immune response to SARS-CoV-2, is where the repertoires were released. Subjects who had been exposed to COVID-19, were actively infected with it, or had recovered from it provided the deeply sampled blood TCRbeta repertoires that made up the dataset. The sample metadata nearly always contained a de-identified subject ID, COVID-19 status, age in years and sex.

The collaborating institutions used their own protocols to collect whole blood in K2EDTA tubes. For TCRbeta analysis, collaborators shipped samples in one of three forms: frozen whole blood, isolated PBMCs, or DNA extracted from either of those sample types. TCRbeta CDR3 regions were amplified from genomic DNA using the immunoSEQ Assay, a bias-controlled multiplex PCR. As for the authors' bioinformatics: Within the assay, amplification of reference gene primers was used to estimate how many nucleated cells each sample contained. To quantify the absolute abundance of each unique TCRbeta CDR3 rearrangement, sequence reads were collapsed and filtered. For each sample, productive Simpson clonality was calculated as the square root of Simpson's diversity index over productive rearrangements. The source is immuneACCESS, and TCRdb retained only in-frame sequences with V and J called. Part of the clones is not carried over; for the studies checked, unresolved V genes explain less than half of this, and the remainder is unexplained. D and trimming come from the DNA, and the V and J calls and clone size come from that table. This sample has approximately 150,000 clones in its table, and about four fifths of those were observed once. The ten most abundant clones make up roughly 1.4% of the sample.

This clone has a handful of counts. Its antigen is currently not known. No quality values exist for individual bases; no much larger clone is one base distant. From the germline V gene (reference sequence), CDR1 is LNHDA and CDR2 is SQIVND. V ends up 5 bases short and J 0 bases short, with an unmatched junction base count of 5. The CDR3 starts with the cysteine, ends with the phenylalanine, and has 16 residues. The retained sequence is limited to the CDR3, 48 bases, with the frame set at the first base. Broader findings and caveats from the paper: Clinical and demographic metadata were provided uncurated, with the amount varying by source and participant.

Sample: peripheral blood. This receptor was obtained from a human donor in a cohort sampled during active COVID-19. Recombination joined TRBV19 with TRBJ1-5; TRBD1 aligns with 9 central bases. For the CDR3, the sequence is CASSVGTGNSNQPQHF. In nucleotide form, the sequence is TGTGCCAGTAGTGTCGGGACAGGGAATAGCAATCAGCCCCAGCATTTT.